Sequencing of this TCR beta chain was carried out in a study of T-cell memory formation after mild COVID-19 (dated by TCRdb to about 2021). Notes on the research overall: TCR sequence clusters from the two donors were largely donor specific. Two young, previously healthy adult volunteers made up the cohort, one male and one female. In a couple of donors, T-cell clones that expanded and contracted after mild COVID-19 were followed by sequencing TCRalpha and TCRbeta repertoires longitudinally.

Of note for this clonotype: Its antigen is unknown. Base qualities were left out, and no much larger clone turns up one base away.

Instrument used: Illumina NovaSeq 6000. TCRalpha and TCRbeta cDNA libraries were built by 5'RACE with constant-segment primers, adding sample barcodes and unique molecular identifiers. Trizol reagent was used to extract RNA from every sample. Amplification of the libraries took two PCR steps, and the second step added a second sample barcode plus Illumina TruSeq adapters. The libraries were sequenced on an Illumina NovaSeq using 2 x 150 bp paired-end reads. Under the source paper's analysis protocol: Reads were demultiplexed and collapsed into UMI-guided consensus sequences with migec v1.2.7. With mixcr v2.1.11, UMI consensuses were aligned to TRA and TRB V and J templates and assembled into clonotypes. Clonotypes were classified as expanded or contracted when called significant by both edgeR and NoisET, with noise models trained on biological replicates. edgeR calls used a false discovery rate-adjusted p below 0.01 and a log2 fold-change threshold of 1. As an exploratory analysis of dynamics, max-normalized trajectories of the 1000 most abundant clonotypes were examined with PCA combined with hierarchical clustering. Separately sequenced CD4+ and CD8+ repertoires were used to assign a CD4 or CD8 phenotype to each responding clone. Starting from the raw public reads, TCRdb applied fastp trimming at Q25, assembled clones with MiXCR and retained in-frame beta chains. Each CDR3 protein gets just one entry, which takes the most common genes and DNA from the rows behind it. The V and J calls shown here were made by TCRdb, not taken from the authors' results. For this sample the table gives roughly 51,000 distinct CDR3 sequences, of which about 7% were detected only once. The ten top clones hold 1.4% of the sample.

Study-level results and caveats: From day 15 to 85, contracting clones showed balanced CD4/CD8 phenotypes, whereas a second wave of clones that expanded from day 15 to 37 leaned towards CD4+. The second-wave clones that peaked on day 37 were not confirmed to be SARS-CoV-2 specific. Contracting CD4+ clones were located mainly in the CM and EM memory subsets, whereas CD8+ clones were found to be enriched in EMRA. Some responding clones were detected in pre-infection memory, which suggested that pre-existing cross-reactive memory T cells had joined the SARS-CoV-2 response. The study covered only a couple of mild cases, and larger cohorts including severe cases with pre-infection samples were considered necessary.

Ficoll-Paque density gradient centrifugation was used to isolate PBMCs. The sequenced sample consisted of PBMCs or a T cell subset sorted from them (not recorded which). This TCR was sampled from a man between 18 and 35 years old who had mild COVID-19 (a few samples of this study predate the infection). The sample titles of this study are shuffled in the database, so cell type and time point are left out; the donor was told from shared clones.

The nucleotide sequence is TGTGCCAGCAGCTTGCAGGGGACCTACAATGAGCAGTTCTTC. This sequence encodes CASSLQGTYNEQFF. Here the chain combines TRBV5-4 and TRBJ2-1; tentative D gene TRBD1, with 6 bases matching. Based on the germline V gene (reference sequence), the CDR1 and CDR2 sequences are SGHNT and YYREEE. V lost 1 base and J lost 2 bases; the stretch between them is 7 bases long. The CDR3 spans 14 residues, from the cysteine through the phenylalanine. Solely the CDR3 DNA is kept, with 42 bases framed from the first base.